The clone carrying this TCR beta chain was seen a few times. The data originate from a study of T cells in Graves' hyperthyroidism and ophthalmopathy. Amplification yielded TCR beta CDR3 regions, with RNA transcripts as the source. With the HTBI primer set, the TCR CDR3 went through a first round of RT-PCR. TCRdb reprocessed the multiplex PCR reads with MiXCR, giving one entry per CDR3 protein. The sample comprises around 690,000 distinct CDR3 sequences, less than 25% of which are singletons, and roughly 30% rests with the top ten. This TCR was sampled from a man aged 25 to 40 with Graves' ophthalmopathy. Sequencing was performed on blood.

CDR3 sequence (DNA): TGCGCCAGCCTCTCGCCAGGGGGCGAGCAGTACTTC. Translation gives CASLSPGGEQYF. The chain has TRBV5-1 and TRBJ2-7; 7 bases agree with TRBD1. Per germline, CDR1 SGHRS and CDR2 YFSETQ. This CDR3 is 12 amino acids long. V was clipped by 7 bases and J by 6 bases; unmatched bases: 7.